A single sample is the source of the 29 T cell receptor beta chains below, sequenced in a study of T cells expressing NK-cell markers. From its re-call of the 5' RACE reads, TCRdb lists each CDR3 protein once, without DNA. This sample's table has more than 250,000 distinct CDR3 sequences. The source material was blood T cells: a sorted CD56 or NKG2C T cell subset, CD4+ or CD8+ T cells, or bulk PBMC T cells (not recorded which). The source is a man between 18 and 29 years old in good health.

J is TRBJ1-3 and V is TRBV29-1; TCRdb outputs TRBD1, but without DNA this stays unchecked. This CDR3 has 15 residues. Germline V lookup: CDR1 SQVTM, CDR2 ANQGSEA. This CDR3 is CSVDPQGTTGNTIYF.

The J gene is TRBJ2-1, the V gene TRBV6-2 or TRBV6-3; the TCRdb call, TRBD1, lacks DNA for checking. This CDR3 comprises 16 residues. The germline V gene encodes CDR1 MNHEY and CDR2 SVGEGT. CDR3 residues: CASSYARGRLGNEQFF.

The V and J genes are TRBV19 and TRBJ2-5; TCRdb proposes TRBD1, but this gene call is untestable without DNA. Germline V CDR1 and CDR2: LNHDA, SQIVND (reference sequence). The CDR3 length is 15 residues. The CDR3 protein is CASSRAGNDPETQYF.

The V gene is TRBV12-3 or TRBV12-4, the J gene TRBJ2-1; there is no DNA to check the TCRdb D call of TRBD1. This CDR3 comprises 11 residues. The CDR3 region is CASSPRGNQFF.

The chain is built from TRBV6-2 or TRBV6-3 and TRBJ1-5; lacking DNA, the TRBD1 call made by TCRdb goes unchecked. This CDR3 is 14 amino acids long. The germline gives CDR1 MNHEY, CDR2 SVGEGT. The CDR3 protein is CASSYRTGNQPQHF.

The gene calls are TRBV12-3 or TRBV12-4 and TRBJ2-1; the D call from TCRdb, TRBD2, cannot be confirmed without DNA. This CDR3 is built from 14 residues. CDR3 amino acids: CASSRIAGYNEQFF.

V gene TRBV7-3 combines with J gene TRBJ2-6; lacking DNA, the TRBD1 call made by TCRdb goes unchecked. The germline gives CDR1 SGHTA, CDR2 FQGTGA. The length of the CDR3 is 16 residues. CDR3 in amino acids: CASSPQGEAGANVLTF.

The rearrangement joins TRBV11-1 to TRBJ1-2. The CDR3 sequence is 15 residues long. The germline V gene has CDR1 SGHAT and CDR2 FQDESV (reference sequence). CDR3 amino acids: CASSLHSSGPYGYTF.

This chain connects TRBV20-1 to TRBJ2-5; TCRdb reports TRBD2, a call that lacks DNA to check it against. CDR3 length equals 13 residues. Germline lookup yields CDR1 DFQATT and CDR2 SNEGSKA (reference sequence). The CDR3 here is CSALREAQETQYF.

This sequence joins TRBV24-1 and TRBJ1-5; TCRdb designates TRBD1, a call that cannot be tested without DNA. This CDR3 is built from 14 residues. Germline loops: CDR1 KGHDR, CDR2 SFDVKD. CDR3 sequence: CATGQGASNQPQHF.

The rearrangement links TRBV12-3 or TRBV12-4 to TRBJ1-3; the D call from TCRdb, TRBD1, cannot be confirmed without DNA. The length of the CDR3 is 13 residues. This CDR3 is CASEAGAGNTIYF.

The chain employs TRBV19 and TRBJ2-1. The germline gives CDR1 LNHDA, CDR2 SQIVND (reference sequence). The length of the CDR3 is 14 residues. The CDR3 is CASKPTFTYNEQFF.

This chain connects TRBV6-5 to TRBJ2-5; TCRdb designates TRBD1, a call that cannot be tested without DNA. Germline CDR1 reads MNHEY; CDR2 reads SVGAGI. The CDR3 extends over 17 amino acids. CDR3: CASSYHASQAYQETQYF.

The rearrangement links TRBV6-5 to TRBJ2-1. This CDR3 contains 14 residues. Germline-derived CDR1 and CDR2 are MNHEY and SVGAGI. The chain's CDR3 is CASSYPDVSNEQFF.

This chain joins TRBV29-1 and TRBJ1-1. There are 14 residues in the CDR3. Germline V CDR1 and CDR2: SQVTM, ANQGSEA. CDR3 in amino acids: CSVVRAGLNTEAFF.

The chain combines TRBV3-1 with TRBJ1-6; without DNA, the TCRdb call of TRBD1 cannot be checked. This CDR3 has 14 amino acids. From germline, CDR1 is LGHDT and CDR2 YNNKEL (reference sequence). The CDR3 loop reads CASAKDSVNSPLHF.

The chain carries TRBV20-1 and TRBJ2-5; TCRdb outputs TRBD2, but without DNA this stays unchecked. The CDR3 covers 14 residues. The germline gives CDR1 DFQATT, CDR2 SNEGSKA (reference sequence). CDR3 amino acids: CSARRAGGLETQYF.

V gene TRBV4-2 combines with J gene TRBJ2-5; TCRdb reports TRBD2, a call that lacks DNA to check it against. This CDR3 comprises 17 residues. Germline V gene sequence: CDR1 LGHNA, CDR2 YNFKEQ. This CDR3 is CASSPFGLAGSGETQYF.

The CDR3 protein is CAWTRSTDTQYF. The chain combines TRBV30 with TRBJ2-3; with no DNA, the TCRdb D assignment of TRBD1 cannot be verified. The germline V gene has CDR1 GTSNPN and CDR2 SVGIG (reference sequence). The CDR3 spans 12 residues.

The V and J genes are TRBV6-1 and TRBJ2-1; without DNA, the TCRdb call of TRBD1 cannot be checked. The germline CDR1 and CDR2 sequences are MNHNS and SASEGT. The CDR3 contains 15 residues. The CDR3 sequence: CASSTTGGWANEQFF.

J is TRBJ1-6 and V is TRBV11-2. There are 14 residues in the CDR3. Per the germline V gene, CDR1 is SGHAT and CDR2 is FQNNGV. CDR3 sequence reads: CASSLESANSPLHF.

V gene TRBV23-1 combines with J gene TRBJ2-4; TCRdb indicates TRBD2, and absent DNA this call remains unverified. TRBV23-1 is annotated as an ORF whose role is uncertain. This CDR3 comprises 18 residues. CDR3 sequence reads: CASSHRVVGWESKNIQYF.

This chain joins TRBV9 and TRBJ2-1. The CDR3 is 16 amino acids. Per germline, CDR1 SGDLS and CDR2 YYNGEE. The CDR3 sequence: CASSEQLTSSYNEQFF.

The rearrangement joins TRBV12-3 or TRBV12-4 to TRBJ2-1; TCRdb gives TRBD1 as the D gene, but with no DNA this cannot be confirmed. The CDR3 loop spans 16 amino acids. The CDR3 loop is CASSPQAVNSYNEQFF.

The V gene is TRBV11-2, the J gene TRBJ2-1. Germline values: CDR1 SGHAT, CDR2 FQNNGV. The CDR3 is made up of 14 amino acids. The CDR3 sequence: CASTLAGLGNEQFF.

The V gene is TRBV7-9, the J gene TRBJ2-1; TCRdb calls TRBD2, which cannot be checked without DNA. This CDR3 is 14 amino acids long. Germline V CDR1 and CDR2: SEHNR, FQNEAQ (reference sequence). This CDR3 is CASSFGGVYNEQFF.

The chain uses TRBV20-1 and TRBJ2-1. Per the germline V gene, CDR1 is DFQATT and CDR2 is SNEGSKA (reference sequence). This CDR3 comprises 14 residues. The CDR3 sequence: CSAIAEPSYNEQFF.

The chain links TRBV7-9 to TRBJ2-3. The germline CDR1 and CDR2 sequences are SEHNR and FQNEAQ (reference sequence). The CDR3 length is 12 residues. The CDR3: CASSWSTDTQYF.

The chain is built from TRBV7-9 and TRBJ1-2; no DNA is available, so the TRBD1 call from TCRdb remains unchecked. Germline V lookup: CDR1 SEHNR, CDR2 FQNEAQ (reference sequence). The CDR3 extends over 16 amino acids. The CDR3 spells CASSSTGTGVDYGYTF.